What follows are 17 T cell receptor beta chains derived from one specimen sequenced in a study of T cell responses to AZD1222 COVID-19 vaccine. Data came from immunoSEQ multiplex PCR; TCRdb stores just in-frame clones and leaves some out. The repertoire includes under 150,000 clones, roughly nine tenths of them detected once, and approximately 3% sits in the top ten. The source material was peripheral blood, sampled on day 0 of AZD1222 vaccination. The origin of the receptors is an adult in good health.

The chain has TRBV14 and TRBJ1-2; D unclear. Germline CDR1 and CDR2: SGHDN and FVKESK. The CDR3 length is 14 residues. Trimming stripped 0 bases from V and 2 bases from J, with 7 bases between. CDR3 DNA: TGTGCCAGCAGCCAAGAGTCGCCGAACTATGGCTACACCTTC. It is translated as CASSQESPNYGYTF.

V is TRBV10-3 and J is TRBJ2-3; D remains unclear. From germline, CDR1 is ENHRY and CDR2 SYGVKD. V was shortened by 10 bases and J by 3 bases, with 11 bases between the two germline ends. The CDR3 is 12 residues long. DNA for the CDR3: TGTGCCACCCGGAGCTCTACAGATACGCAGTATTTT. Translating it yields CATRSSTDTQYF.

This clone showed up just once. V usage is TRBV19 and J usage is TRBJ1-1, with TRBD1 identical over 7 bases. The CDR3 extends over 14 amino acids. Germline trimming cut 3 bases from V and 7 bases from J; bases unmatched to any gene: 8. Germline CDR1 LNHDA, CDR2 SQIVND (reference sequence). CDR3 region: CASSIGIGTDEAFF. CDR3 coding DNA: TGTGCCAGTAGTATTGGGATCGGGACAGATGAAGCTTTCTTT.

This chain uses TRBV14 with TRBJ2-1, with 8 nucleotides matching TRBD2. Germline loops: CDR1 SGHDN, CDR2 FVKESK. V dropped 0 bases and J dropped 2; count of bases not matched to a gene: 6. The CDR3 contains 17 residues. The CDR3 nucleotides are TGTGCCAGCAGCCAAGAATCGGCGGGGGGCCCCTACAATGAGCAGTTCTTC. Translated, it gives CASSQESAGGPYNEQFF. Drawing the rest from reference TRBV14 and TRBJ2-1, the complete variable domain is EAGVTQFPSHSVIEKGQTVTLRCDPISGHDNLYWYRRVMGKEIKFLLHFVKESKQDESGMPNNRFLAERTGGTYSTLKVQPAELEDSGVYFCASSQESAGGPYNEQFFGPGTRLTVL.

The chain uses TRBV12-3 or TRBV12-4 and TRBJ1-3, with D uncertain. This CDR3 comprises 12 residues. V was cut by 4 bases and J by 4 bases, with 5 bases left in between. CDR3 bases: TGTGCCAGCAGTTCGACAGGAAACACCATATATTTT. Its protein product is CASSSTGNTIYF.

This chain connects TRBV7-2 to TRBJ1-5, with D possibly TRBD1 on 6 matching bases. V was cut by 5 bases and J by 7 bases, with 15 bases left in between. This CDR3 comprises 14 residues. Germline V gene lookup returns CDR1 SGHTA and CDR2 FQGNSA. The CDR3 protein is CASSPQGGLQPQHF. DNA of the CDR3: TGTGCCAGCAGCCCCCAAGGGGGTCTCCAGCCCCAGCATTTT. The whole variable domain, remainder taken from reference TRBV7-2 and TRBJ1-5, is GAGVSQSPSNKVTEKGKDVELRCDPISGHTALYWYRQSLGQGLEFLIYFQGNSAPDKSGLPSDRFSAERTGGSVSTLTIQRTQQEDSAVYLCASSPQGGLQPQHFGDGTRLSIL.

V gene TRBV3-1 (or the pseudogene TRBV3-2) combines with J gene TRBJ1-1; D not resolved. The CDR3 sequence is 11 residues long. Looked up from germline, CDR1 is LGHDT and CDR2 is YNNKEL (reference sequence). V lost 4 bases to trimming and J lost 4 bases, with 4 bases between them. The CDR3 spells CASSPGTEAFF. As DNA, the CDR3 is TGTGCCAGCAGCCCCGGCACTGAAGCTTTCTTT.

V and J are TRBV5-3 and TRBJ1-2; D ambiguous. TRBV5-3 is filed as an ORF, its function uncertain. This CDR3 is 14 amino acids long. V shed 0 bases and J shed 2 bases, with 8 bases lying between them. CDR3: CARSLASENYGYTF. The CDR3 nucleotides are TGTGCCAGAAGCTTGGCATCGGAGAACTATGGCTACACCTTC.

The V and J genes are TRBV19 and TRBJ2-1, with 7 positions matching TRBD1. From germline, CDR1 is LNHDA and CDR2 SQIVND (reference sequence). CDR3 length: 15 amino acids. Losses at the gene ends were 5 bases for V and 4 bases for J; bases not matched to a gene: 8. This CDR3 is CASSGGQDPYNEQFF. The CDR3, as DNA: TGTGCCAGTAGTGGCGGACAGGATCCTTACAATGAGCAGTTCTTC.

The CDR3 DNA reads as TGTGCCAGCAGCCAAGATTCTAGGCAGGCTGGGGCCAACGTCCTGACTTTC. This gives the protein CASSQDSRQAGANVLTF. V usage is TRBV3-1 (or the pseudogene TRBV3-2) and J usage is TRBJ2-6, with unresolved D. CDR1 LGHDT and CDR2 YNNKEL come from the germline V gene (reference sequence). The CDR3 has 17 amino acids. The V end was cut by 0 bases, the J end by 2 bases, with 11 bases between.

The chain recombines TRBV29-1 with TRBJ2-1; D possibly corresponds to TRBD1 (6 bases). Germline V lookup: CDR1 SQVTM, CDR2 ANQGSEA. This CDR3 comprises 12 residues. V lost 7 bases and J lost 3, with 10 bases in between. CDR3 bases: TGCAGCGCCAGGGGCAACTACAATGAGCAGTTCTTC. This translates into CSARGNYNEQFF.

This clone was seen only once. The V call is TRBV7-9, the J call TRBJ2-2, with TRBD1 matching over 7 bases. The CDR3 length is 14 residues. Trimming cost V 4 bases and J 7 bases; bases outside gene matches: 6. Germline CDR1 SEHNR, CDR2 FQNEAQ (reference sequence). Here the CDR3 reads CASSSDRVRGELFF. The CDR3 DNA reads TGTGCCAGCAGCTCCGACAGGGTCCGCGGGGAGCTGTTTTTT. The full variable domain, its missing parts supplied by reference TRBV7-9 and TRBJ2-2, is DTGVSQNPRHKITKRGQNVTFRCDPISEHNRLYWYRQTLGQGPEFLTYFQNEAQLEKSRLLSDRFSAERPKGSFSTLEIQRTEQGDSAMYLCASSSDRVRGELFFGEGSRLTVL.

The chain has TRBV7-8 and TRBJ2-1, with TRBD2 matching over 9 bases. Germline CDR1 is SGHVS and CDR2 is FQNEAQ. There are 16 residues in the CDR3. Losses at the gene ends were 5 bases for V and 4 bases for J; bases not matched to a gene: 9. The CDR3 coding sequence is TGTGCCAGCAGCATTTTAGCGGGAGTTTATTACAATGAGCAGTTCTTC. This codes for CASSILAGVYYNEQFF.

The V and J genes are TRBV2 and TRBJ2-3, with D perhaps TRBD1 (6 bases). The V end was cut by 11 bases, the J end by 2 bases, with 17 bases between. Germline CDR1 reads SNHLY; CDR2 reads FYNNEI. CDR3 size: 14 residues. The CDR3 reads CAVSQGLNTDTQYF. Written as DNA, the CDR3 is TGTGCCGTATCACAGGGCCTAAACACAGATACGCAGTATTTT.

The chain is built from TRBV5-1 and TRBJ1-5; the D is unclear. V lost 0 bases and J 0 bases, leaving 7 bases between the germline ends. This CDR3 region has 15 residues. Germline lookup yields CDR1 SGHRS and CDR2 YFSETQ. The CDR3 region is CASSLVGNSNQPQHF. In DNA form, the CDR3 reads TGCGCCAGCAGCTTGGTCGGGAATAGCAATCAGCCCCAGCATTTT.

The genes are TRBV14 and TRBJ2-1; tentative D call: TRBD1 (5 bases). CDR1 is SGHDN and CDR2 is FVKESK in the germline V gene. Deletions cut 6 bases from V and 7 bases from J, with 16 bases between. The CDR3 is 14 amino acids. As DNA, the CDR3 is TGTGCCAGCAGAGAATGGCTTCCAGGGAATGAGCAGTTCTTC. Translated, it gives CASREWLPGNEQFF.

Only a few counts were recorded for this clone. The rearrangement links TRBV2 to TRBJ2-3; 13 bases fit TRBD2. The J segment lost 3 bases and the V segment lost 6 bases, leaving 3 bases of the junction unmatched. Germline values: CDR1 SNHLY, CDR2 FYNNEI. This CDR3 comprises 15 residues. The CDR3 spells CASSLLAGGTDTQYF. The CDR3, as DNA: TGTGCCAGCAGCCTACTAGCGGGAGGGACAGATACGCAGTATTTT.